This T cell receptor beta chain derives from a study of regulatory T cells in long-lasting Graves disease. This CDR3 comprises 17 residues. Germline V gene data show CDR1 as LGHDT and CDR2 as YNNKEL (reference sequence). J gave up 6 bases and V 4 bases, and 12 bases lay outside the gene matches. CDR3 regions were amplified by Arm-PCR using iRepertoire HTBI primers to build TCR beta libraries. Each CDR3 protein gets one entry after TCRdb re-called the multiplex PCR reads with MiXCR. The sample holds approximately 350,000 distinct CDR3 sequences, roughly 24% seen once. Time point given: persistent/refractory GD, antithyroid drugs over 5 years with positive TRAb. PBMC-extracted RNA yielded the TCR library.

This specimen consisted of peripheral blood mononuclear cells (PBMCs), obtained when the disease was refractory, from a patient treated with antithyroid drugs. The sequence came from a woman in her forties with Graves disease. The V gene is TRBV3-1, the J gene TRBJ1-6, with TRBD1 matching over 7 bases. The CDR3 sequence: CASSPRVATGSNSPLHF. CDR3 sequence (DNA): TGTGCCAGCAGCCCCCGTGTGGCGACAGGGAGTAATTCACCCCTCCACTTT. Full variable domain (outside the CDR3, taken from reference TRBV3-1 and TRBJ1-6): DTAVSQTPKYLVTQMGNDKSIKCEQNLGHDTMYWYKQDSKKFLKIMFSYNNKELIINETVPNRFSPKSPDKAHLNLHINSLELGDSAVYFCASSPRVATGSNSPLHFGNGTRLTVT.